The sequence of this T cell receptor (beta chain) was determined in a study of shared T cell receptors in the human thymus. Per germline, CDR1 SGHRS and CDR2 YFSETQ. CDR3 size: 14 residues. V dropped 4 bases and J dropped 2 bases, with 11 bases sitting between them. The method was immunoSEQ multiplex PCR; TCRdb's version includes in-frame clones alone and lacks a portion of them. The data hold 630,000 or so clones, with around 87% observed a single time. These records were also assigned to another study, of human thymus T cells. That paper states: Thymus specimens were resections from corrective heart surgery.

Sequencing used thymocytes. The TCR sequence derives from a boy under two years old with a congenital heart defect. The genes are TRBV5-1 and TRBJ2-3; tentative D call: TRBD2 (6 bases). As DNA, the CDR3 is TGCGCCAGCAGCAAGGGACTGCCCACAGATACGCAGTATTTT. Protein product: CASSKGLPTDTQYF.